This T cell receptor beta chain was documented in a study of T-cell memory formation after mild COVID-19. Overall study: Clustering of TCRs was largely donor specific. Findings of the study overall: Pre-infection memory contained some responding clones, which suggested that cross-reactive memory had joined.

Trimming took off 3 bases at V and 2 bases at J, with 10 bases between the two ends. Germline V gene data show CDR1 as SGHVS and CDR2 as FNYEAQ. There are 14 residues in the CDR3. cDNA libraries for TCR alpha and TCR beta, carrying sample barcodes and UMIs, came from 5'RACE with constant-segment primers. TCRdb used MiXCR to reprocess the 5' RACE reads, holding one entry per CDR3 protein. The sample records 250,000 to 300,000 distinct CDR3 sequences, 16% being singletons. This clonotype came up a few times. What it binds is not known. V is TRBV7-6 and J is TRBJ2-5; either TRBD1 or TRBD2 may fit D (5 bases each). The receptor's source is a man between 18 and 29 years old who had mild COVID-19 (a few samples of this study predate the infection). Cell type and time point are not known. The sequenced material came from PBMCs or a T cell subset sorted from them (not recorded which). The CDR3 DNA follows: TGTGCCAGCAGCTTGGACACGGGACAAGAGACCCAGTACTTC. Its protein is CASSLDTGQETQYF.